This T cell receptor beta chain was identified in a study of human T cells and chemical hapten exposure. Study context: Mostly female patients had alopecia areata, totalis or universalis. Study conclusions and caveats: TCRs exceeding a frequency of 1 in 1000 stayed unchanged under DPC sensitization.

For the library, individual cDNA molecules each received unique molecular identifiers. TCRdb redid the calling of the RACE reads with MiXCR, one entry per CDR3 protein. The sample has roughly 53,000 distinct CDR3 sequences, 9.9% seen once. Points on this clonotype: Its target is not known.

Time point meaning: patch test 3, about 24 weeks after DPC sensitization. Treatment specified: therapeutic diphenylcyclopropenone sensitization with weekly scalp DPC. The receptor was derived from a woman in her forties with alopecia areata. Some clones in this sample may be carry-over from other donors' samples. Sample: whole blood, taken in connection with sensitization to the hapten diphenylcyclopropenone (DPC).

The CDR3 region has the DNA TGTGCCAGCAGCTTCCGCTACGGGGGGCCCACAGATACGCAGTATTTT. Translation gives CASSFRYGGPTDTQYF. V usage is TRBV7-6 and J usage is TRBJ2-3; D perhaps matches TRBD2 (7 bases). With 3 bases removed from V and 2 bases from J, the gap between germline ends came to 15 bases. Germline V gene lookup returns CDR1 SGHVS and CDR2 FNYEAQ. The CDR3 runs to 16 residues.